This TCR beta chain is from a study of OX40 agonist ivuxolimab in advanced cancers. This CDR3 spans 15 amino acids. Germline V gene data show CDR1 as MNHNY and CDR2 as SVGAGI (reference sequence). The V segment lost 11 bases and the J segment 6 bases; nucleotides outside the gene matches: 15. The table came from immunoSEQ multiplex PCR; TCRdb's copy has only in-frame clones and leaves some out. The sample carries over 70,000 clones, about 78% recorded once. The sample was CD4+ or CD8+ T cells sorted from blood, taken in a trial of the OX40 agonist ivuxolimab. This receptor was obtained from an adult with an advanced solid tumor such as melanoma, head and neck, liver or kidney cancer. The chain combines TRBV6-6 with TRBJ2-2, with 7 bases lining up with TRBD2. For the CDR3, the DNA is TGTGCCTCAGGAAGGGACGGGAGGAGGGCCGGGGAGCTGTTTTTT. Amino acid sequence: CASGRDGRRAGELFF.